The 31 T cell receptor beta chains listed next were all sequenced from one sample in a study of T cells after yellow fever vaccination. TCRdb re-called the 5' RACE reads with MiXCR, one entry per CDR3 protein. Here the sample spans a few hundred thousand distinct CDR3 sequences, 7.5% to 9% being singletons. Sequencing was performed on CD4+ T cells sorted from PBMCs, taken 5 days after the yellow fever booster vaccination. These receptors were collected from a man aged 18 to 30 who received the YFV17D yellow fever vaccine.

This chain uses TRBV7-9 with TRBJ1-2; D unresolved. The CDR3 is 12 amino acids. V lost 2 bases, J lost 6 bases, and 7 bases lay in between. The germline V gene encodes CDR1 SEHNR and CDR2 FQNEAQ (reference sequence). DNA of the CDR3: TGTGCCAGCAGCTTATCTCTGGATGGCTACACCTTC. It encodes CASSLSLDGYTF.

The CDR3 nucleotides read TGTGCCAGCAGCCCCCCGTGGGATGAGCAGTTCTTC. It encodes CASSPPWDEQFF. The rearrangement uses TRBV7-2 and TRBJ2-1; D remains unclear. Trimming took 5 bases from V and 8 from J, leaving 10 bases between them. The germline V gene encodes CDR1 SGHTA and CDR2 FQGNSA. The CDR3 has 12 residues.

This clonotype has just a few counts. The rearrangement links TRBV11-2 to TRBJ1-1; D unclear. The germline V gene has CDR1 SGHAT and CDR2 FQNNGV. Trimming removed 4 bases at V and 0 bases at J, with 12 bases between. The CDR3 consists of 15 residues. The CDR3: CASSSPWTVNTEAFF. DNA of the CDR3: TGTGCCAGCAGCTCCCCGTGGACGGTGAACACTGAAGCTTTCTTT.

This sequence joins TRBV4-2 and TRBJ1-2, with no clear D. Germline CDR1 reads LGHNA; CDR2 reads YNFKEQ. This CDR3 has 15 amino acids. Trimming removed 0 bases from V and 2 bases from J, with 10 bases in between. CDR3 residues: CASSQDLGRNYGYTF. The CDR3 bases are TGTGCCAGCAGCCAAGATTTAGGCAGAAACTATGGCTACACCTTC.

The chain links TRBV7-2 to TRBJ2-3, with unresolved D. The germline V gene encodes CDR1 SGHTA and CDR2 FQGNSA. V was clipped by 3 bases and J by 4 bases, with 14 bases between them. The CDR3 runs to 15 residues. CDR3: CASSFPTQSPDTQYF. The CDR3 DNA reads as TGTGCCAGCAGCTTTCCGACCCAATCCCCAGATACGCAGTATTTT.

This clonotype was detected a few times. The CDR3 DNA reads as TGCGCCAGCAGCCCTGTAGGGGGGATCAACGAGCAGTACTTC. Translation gives CASSPVGGINEQYF. The rearrangement links TRBV5-1 to TRBJ2-7; either TRBD1 or TRBD2 may supply D (6 bases each). The CDR3 has 14 amino acids. Looked up from germline, CDR1 is SGHRS and CDR2 is YFSETQ. V was cut by 4 bases and J by 5 bases, with 16 bases left in between.

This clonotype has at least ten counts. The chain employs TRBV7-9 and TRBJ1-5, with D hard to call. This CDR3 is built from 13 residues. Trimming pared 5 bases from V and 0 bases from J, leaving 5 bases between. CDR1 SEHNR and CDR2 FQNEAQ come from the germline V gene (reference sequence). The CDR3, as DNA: TGTGCCAGCAGCCTCAATAGCAATCAGCCCCAGCATTTT. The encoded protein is CASSLNSNQPQHF. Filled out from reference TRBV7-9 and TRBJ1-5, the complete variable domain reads DTGVSQNPRHKITKRGQNVTFRCDPISEHNRLYWYRQTLGQGPEFLTYFQNEAQLEKSRLLSDRFSAERPKGSFSTLEIQRTEQGDSAMYLCASSLNSNQPQHFGDGTRLSIL.

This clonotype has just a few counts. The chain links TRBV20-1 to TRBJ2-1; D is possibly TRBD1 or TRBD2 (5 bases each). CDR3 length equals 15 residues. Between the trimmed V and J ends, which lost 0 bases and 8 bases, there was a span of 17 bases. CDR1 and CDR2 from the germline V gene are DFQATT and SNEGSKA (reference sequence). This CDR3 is CSARDPAGGDDEQFF. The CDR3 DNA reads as TGCAGTGCTAGAGATCCGGCAGGTGGGGACGATGAGCAGTTCTTC.

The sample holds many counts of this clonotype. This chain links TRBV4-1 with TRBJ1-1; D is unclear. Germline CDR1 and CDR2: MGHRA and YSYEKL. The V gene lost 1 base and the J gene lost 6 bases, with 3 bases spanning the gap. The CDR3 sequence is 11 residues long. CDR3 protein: CASSQGSEAFF. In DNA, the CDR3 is TGCGCCAGCAGCCAAGGGTCTGAAGCTTTCTTT.

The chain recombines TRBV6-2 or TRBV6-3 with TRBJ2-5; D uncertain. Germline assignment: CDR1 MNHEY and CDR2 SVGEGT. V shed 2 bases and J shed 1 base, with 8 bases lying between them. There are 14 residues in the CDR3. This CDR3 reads CASSYRPGQETQYF. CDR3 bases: TGTGCCAGCAGTTACCGACCCGGCCAAGAGACCCAGTACTTC.

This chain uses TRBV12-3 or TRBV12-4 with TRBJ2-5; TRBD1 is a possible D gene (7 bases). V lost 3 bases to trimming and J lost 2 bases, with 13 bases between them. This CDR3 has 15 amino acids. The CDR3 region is CASSFFRGDQETQYF. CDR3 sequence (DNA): TGTGCCAGCAGTTTCTTCAGGGGGGATCAAGAGACCCAGTACTTC.

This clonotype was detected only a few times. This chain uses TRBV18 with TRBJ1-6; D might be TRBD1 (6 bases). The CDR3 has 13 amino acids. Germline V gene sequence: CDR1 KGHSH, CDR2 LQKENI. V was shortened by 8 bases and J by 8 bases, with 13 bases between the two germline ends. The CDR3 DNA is TGTGCCAGCGCAGGGGTAGAATATTCACCCCTCCACTTT. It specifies CASAGVEYSPLHF.

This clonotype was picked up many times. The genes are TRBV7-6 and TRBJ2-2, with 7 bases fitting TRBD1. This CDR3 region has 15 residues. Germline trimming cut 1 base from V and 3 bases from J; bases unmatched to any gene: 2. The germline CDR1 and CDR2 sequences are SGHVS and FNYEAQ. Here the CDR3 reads CASSLVGGHTGELFF. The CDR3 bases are TGTGCCAGCAGCTTAGTAGGGGGCCACACCGGGGAGCTGTTTTTT.

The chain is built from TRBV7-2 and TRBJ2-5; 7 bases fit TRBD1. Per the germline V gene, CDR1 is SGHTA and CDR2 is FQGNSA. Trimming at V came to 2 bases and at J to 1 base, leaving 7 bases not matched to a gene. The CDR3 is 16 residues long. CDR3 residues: CASSLQGQKGQETQYF. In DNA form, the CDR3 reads TGTGCCAGCAGCTTACAGGGACAGAAGGGCCAAGAGACCCAGTACTTC.

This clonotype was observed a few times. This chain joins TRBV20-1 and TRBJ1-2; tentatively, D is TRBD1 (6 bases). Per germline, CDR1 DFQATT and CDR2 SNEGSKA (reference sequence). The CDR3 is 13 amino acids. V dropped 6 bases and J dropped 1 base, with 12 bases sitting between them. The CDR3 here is CSANNRVNYGYTF. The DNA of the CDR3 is TGCAGTGCAAATAACAGGGTTAACTATGGCTACACCTTC.

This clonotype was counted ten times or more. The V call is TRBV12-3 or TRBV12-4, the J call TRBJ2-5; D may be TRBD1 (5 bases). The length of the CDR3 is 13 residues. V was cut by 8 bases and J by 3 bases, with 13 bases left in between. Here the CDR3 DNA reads TGTGCCAGCGGTCCAGGGTTCGAAGAGACCCAGTACTTC. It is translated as CASGPGFEETQYF.

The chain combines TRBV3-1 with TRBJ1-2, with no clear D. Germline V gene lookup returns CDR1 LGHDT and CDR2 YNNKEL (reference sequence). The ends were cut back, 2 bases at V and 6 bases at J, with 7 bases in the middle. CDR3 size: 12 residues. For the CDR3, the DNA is TGTGCCAGCAGCCAAAGTGGAAATGGCTACACCTTC. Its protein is CASSQSGNGYTF.

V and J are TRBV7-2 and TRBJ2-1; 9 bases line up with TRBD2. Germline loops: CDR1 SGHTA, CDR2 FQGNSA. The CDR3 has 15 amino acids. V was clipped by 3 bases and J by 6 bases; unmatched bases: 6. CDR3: CASSFTGGGANEQFF. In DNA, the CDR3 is TGTGCCAGCAGCTTCACAGGCGGGGGGGCCAATGAGCAGTTCTTC.

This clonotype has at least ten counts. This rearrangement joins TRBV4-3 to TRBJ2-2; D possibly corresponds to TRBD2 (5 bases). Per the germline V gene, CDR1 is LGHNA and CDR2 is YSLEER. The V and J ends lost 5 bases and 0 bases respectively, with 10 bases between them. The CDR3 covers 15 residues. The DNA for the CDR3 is TGCGCCAGCAGCAAGGGAGATACGAACACCGGGGAGCTGTTTTTT. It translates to CASSKGDTNTGELFF.

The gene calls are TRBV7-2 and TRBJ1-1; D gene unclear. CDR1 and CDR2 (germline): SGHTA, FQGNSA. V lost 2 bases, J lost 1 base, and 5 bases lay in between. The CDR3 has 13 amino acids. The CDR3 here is CASSLNRNTEAFF. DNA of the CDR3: TGTGCCAGCAGCTTAAACAGGAACACTGAAGCTTTCTTT.

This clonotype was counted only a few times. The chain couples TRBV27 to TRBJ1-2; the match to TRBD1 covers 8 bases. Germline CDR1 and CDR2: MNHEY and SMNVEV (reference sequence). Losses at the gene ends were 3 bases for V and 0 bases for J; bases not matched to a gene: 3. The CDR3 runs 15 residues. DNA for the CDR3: TGTGCCAGCAGTTTCAGGGGGCGGGCTAACTATGGCTACACCTTC. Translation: CASSFRGRANYGYTF.

Here the CDR3 reads CAGTGGTGELFF. The DNA of the CDR3 is TGTGCCGGGACAGGGGGCACCGGGGAGCTGTTTTTT. The chain couples TRBV7-9 to TRBJ2-2; 11 bases match TRBD1. Germline trimming cut 11 bases from V and 4 bases from J; bases unmatched to any gene: 0. Per the germline V gene, CDR1 is SEHNR and CDR2 is FQNEAQ (reference sequence). This CDR3 comprises 12 residues.

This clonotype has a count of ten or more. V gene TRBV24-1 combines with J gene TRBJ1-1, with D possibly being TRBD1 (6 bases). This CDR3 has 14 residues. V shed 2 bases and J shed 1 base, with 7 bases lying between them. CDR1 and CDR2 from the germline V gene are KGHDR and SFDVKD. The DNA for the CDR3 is TGTGCCACCAGTGATTCGACAGGGAACACTGAAGCTTTCTTT. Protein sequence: CATSDSTGNTEAFF.

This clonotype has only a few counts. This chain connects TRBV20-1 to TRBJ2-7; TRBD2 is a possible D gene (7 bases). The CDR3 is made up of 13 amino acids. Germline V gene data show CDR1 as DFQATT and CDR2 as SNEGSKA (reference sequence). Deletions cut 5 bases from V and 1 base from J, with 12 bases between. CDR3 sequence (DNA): TGCAGTGCTGGCGGGGGCCATTCCTACGAGCAGTACTTC. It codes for CSAGGGHSYEQYF.

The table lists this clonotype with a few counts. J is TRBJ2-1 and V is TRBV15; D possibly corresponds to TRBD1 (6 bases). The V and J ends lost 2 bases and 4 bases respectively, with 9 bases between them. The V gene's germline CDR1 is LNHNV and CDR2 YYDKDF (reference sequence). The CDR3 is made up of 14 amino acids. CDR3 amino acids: CATSRQGRYNEQFF. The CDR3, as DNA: TGTGCCACCAGCAGACAGGGGAGATACAATGAGCAGTTCTTC. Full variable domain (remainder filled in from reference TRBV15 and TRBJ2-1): DAMVIQNPRYQVTQFGKPVTLSCSQTLNHNVMYWYQQKSSQAPKLLFHYYDKDFNNEADTPDNFQSRRPNTSFCFLDIRSPGLGDTAMYLCATSRQGRYNEQFFGPGTRLTVL.

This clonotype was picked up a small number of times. CDR3 nucleotide sequence: TGCGCCAGCAGCTTCCTTGTCAGCTCCTACGAGCAGTACTTC. Residues: CASSFLVSSYEQYF. The genes are TRBV5-1 and TRBJ2-7; unclear D gene. Germline V lookup: CDR1 SGHRS, CDR2 YFSETQ. Trimming took off 2 bases at V and 0 bases at J, with 9 bases between the two ends. The CDR3 runs to 14 residues.

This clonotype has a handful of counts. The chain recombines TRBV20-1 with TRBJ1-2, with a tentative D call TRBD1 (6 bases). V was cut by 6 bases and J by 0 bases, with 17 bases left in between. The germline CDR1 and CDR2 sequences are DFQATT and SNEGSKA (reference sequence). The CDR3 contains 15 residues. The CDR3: CSAPGPYRANYGYTF. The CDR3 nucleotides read TGCAGTGCCCCGGGGCCCTACAGGGCTAACTATGGCTACACCTTC.

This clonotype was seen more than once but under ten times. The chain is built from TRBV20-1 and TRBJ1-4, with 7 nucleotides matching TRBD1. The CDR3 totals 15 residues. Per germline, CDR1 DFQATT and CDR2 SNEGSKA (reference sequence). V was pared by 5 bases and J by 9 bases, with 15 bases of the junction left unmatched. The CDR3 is CSAARTGDPSQKLFF. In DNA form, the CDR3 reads TGCAGTGCTGCTCGAACAGGGGATCCCTCCCAAAAACTGTTTTTT.

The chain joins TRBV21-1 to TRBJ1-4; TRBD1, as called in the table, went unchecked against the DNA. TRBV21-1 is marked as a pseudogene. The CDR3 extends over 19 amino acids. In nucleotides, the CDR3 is TGTGCCAGCAGCAAAACAGCGCAGGGAGAGACGGGGACTAATGAAAAACTGTTTTTT. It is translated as CASSKTAQGETGTNEKLFF.

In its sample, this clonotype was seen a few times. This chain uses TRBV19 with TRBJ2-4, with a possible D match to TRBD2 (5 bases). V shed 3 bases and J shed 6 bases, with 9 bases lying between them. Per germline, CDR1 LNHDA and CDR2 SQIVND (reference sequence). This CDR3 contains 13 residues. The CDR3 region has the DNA TGTGCCAGTAGTATCGGGGATTTAAACATTCAGTACTTC. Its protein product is CASSIGDLNIQYF.

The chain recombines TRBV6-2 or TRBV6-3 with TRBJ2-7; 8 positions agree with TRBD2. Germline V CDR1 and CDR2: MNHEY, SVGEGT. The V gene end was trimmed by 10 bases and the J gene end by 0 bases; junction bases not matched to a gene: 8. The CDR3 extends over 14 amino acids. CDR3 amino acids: CATRPGGSSYEQYF. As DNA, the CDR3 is TGTGCCACCCGACCGGGGGGGTCCTCCTACGAGCAGTACTTC.